This is a list of T cell receptor beta chains from one sample in a study of OX40 agonist ivuxolimab in advanced cancers. Clones were read by immunoSEQ multiplex PCR, and TCRdb kept only the in-frame ones, dropping some. The repertoire consists of tens of thousands of clones, with over 75% occurring once and the leading ten covering 0.94%. The sample in question was CD4+ or CD8+ T cells sorted from blood, obtained in a trial of the OX40 agonist ivuxolimab. The receptor source for this set is an adult with an advanced solid tumor such as melanoma, head and neck, liver or kidney cancer. The CDR3 runs from the conserved cysteine through the conserved F or W. A D gene is named only where the DNA matches it firmly. A row's size may be missing; if present it is once, few, many or a size class.

clone size: .
V gene: TRBV27
J gene: TRBJ2-5
D gene: TRBD2
CDR3 DNA: TGTGCCAGCAGCACCCGGGCTAGCGGGGAGACCCAGTACTTC
CDR3 protein: CASSTRASGETQYF

clone size: .
V gene: TRBV5-8
J gene: TRBJ1-1
D gene: TRBD1
CDR3 DNA: TGTGCCAGCAACAGACAGGGAACTTTCTTT
CDR3 protein: CASNRQGTFF

clone size: .
V gene: TRBV5-5
J gene: TRBJ2-7
D gene: TRBD1
CDR3 DNA: TGTGCCAGCAGTCAAAACCCCACAGGGGTCAGGCAGTACTTC
CDR3 protein: CASSQNPTGVRQYF

clone size: .
V gene: TRBV28
J gene: TRBJ2-7
D gene: .
CDR3 DNA: TGTGCCAGCAGTTCGGGACAAAGACCCCACGAGCAGTACTTC
CDR3 protein: CASSSGQRPHEQYF

clone size: .
V gene: TRBV7-3
J gene: TRBJ2-3
D gene: .
CDR3 DNA: TGTGCCAGCAGCTTAGGGGCAGGGGAAGGCACAGATACGCAGTATTTT
CDR3 protein: CASSLGAGEGTDTQYF

clone size: few
V gene: TRBV7-8
J gene: TRBJ1-2
D gene: TRBD1
CDR3 DNA: TGTGCCAGCAGCTTAGCCCCAGGGGGCCGGGGCTACACCTTC
CDR3 protein: CASSLAPGGRGYTF

clone size: .
V gene: TRBV7-9
J gene: TRBJ1-2
D gene: .
CDR3 DNA: TGTGCCAGCAGTCAAACCCACGCTGTCCGCAACTATGGCTACACCTTC
CDR3 protein: CASSQTHAVRNYGYTF

clone size: few
V gene: TRBV6-1
J gene: TRBJ1-6
D gene: TRBD1
CDR3 DNA: TGTGCCAGCAGTGAGCCGGGACAGGGGTTGGCTTCACCCCTCCACTTT
CDR3 protein: CASSEPGQGLASPLHF

clone size: .
V gene: TRBV7-2
J gene: TRBJ2-7
D gene: .
CDR3 DNA: TGTGCCAGCAGCTTAAGGTTCGGGCAGCAGTACTTC
CDR3 protein: CASSLRFGQQYF

clone size: .
V gene: TRBV18
J gene: TRBJ1-2
D gene: .
CDR3 DNA: TGTGCCAGCTCACCAGGTTCAGTAGCTAACTATGGCTACACCTTC
CDR3 protein: CASSPGSVANYGYTF

clone size: .
V gene: TRBV2
J gene: TRBJ1-5
D gene: .
CDR3 DNA: TGTGCCAGCAGTGAAGGAGCCATCAGGGACCCTCAGCCCCAGCATTTT
CDR3 protein: CASSEGAIRDPQPQHF

clone size: once
V gene: TRBV19
J gene: TRBJ2-2
D gene: .
CDR3 DNA: TGTGCCAGTAGTTGGGACGGCCTGAACACCGGGGAGCTGTTTTTT
CDR3 protein: CASSWDGLNTGELFF

clone size: .
V gene: TRBV6-5
J gene: TRBJ1-2
D gene: TRBD1
CDR3 DNA: TGTGCCAGCAGGGGGACAGCGTATGGCTACACCTTC
CDR3 protein: CASRGTAYGYTF

clone size: .
V gene: TRBV25-1
J gene: TRBJ2-5
D gene: TRBD1
CDR3 DNA: TGTGCCAGCAGTGGAGCAGGGGGACGGCAAGAGACCCAGTACTTC
CDR3 protein: CASSGAGGRQETQYF

clone size: .
V gene: TRBV11-3
J gene: TRBJ2-2
D gene: TRBD2
CDR3 DNA: TGTGCCAGCAGCCGGAGCCTAGCGGATTACACCGGGGAGCTGTTTTTT
CDR3 protein: CASSRSLADYTGELFF

clone size: .
V gene: TRBV10-1
J gene: TRBJ1-2
D gene: .
CDR3 DNA: TGCGCCAGCAGTGAGTCCCCCGACTATGGCTACACCTTC
CDR3 protein: CASSESPDYGYTF

clone size: few
V gene: TRBV2
J gene: TRBJ1-1
D gene: .
CDR3 DNA: TGTGCCAGCAGTGAAGAACAGAACACTGAAGCTTTCTTT
CDR3 protein: CASSEEQNTEAFF

clone size: .
V gene: TRBV27
J gene: TRBJ2-5
D gene: TRBD2
CDR3 DNA: TGTGCCAGCAGTTTATCGACCAGCGGGAAAGAGACCCAGTACTTC
CDR3 protein: CASSLSTSGKETQYF

clone size: .
V gene: TRBV6-5
J gene: TRBJ2-1
D gene: .
CDR3 DNA: TGTGCCAGCAGTTACGTCAGAAATTCCTTCAGGTTCTTC
CDR3 protein: CASSYVRNSFRFF

clone size: .
V gene: TRBV2
J gene: TRBJ2-3
D gene: TRBD2
CDR3 DNA: TGTGCCAGCAGTCGTGGACTAGCGGGGTGGGGAGATACGCAGTATTTT
CDR3 protein: CASSRGLAGWGDTQYF

clone size: .
V gene: TRBV19
J gene: TRBJ2-4
D gene: TRBD1
CDR3 DNA: TGTGCCAGTAATGACAGGGGGCGTGGGGCCAAAAACATTCAGTACTTC
CDR3 protein: CASNDRGRGAKNIQYF

clone size: .
V gene: TRBV7-3
J gene: TRBJ2-2
D gene: TRBD1
CDR3 DNA: TGTGCCAGCAGCTTAGGGTTGGGACAGGGTACCGGGGAGCTGTTTTTT
CDR3 protein: CASSLGLGQGTGELFF

clone size: once
V gene: TRBV6-1
J gene: TRBJ1-5
D gene: TRBD1
CDR3 DNA: TGTGCCAGCAGCCGCGGGACAGGGGGCCATCAGCCCCAGCATTTT
CDR3 protein: CASSRGTGGHQPQHF

clone size: .
V gene: TRBV18
J gene: TRBJ2-5
D gene: .
CDR3 DNA: TGTGCCAGCTCACCACCCGGAGGCGGGAACTTACGAGAGACCCAGTACTTC
CDR3 protein: CASSPPGGGNLRETQYF

clone size: .
V gene: TRBV5-6
J gene: TRBJ1-1
D gene: .
CDR3 DNA: TGTGCCAGCAGACGCAGTTCGAACACTGAAGCTTTCTTT
CDR3 protein: CASRRSSNTEAFF

clone size: .
V gene: TRBV30
J gene: TRBJ2-6
D gene: .
CDR3 DNA: TGTGCCTGGAGGACAGTCTCTGGGGCCAACGTCCTGACTTTC
CDR3 protein: CAWRTVSGANVLTF

clone size: few
V gene: TRBV11-3
J gene: TRBJ2-7
D gene: TRBD2
CDR3 DNA: TGTGCCAGCAGCCGGACTAGCAGCTACGAGCAGTACTTC
CDR3 protein: CASSRTSSYEQYF

clone size: once
V gene: TRBV28
J gene: TRBJ1-5
D gene: .
CDR3 DNA: TGTGCCACCCGGGACATTACTGGGGGGCCCCAGCATTTT
CDR3 protein: CATRDITGGPQHF

clone size: .
V gene: TRBV6-5
J gene: TRBJ2-7
D gene: TRBD2
CDR3 DNA: TGTGCCAGCAGTTTGATCGGGGGGTCTGCCTACGAGCAGTACTTC
CDR3 protein: CASSLIGGSAYEQYF

clone size: .
V gene: TRBV4-1
J gene: TRBJ2-7
D gene: TRBD1
CDR3 DNA: TGCGCCAGCAGCCAAGTTTCGGGACAGGACTACGAGCAGTACTTC
CDR3 protein: CASSQVSGQDYEQYF

clone size: .
V gene: TRBV9
J gene: TRBJ1-1
D gene: .
CDR3 DNA: TGTGCCAGCAGCTACGGACACGGCACTGAAGCTTTCTTT
CDR3 protein: CASSYGHGTEAFF

clone size: .
V gene: TRBV19
J gene: TRBJ1-6
D gene: TRBD1
CDR3 DNA: TGTGCCAGTAGCAACGACAGGGGACACTCACCCCTCCACTTT
CDR3 protein: CASSNDRGHSPLHF

clone size: few
V gene: TRBV7-9
J gene: TRBJ1-1
D gene: .
CDR3 DNA: TGTGCCAGCAGTGCATCAGGGGAGGGCGCTGAAGCTTTCTTT
CDR3 protein: CASSASGEGAEAFF

clone size: .
V gene: TRBV4-1
J gene: TRBJ1-2
D gene: .
CDR3 DNA: TGCGCCAGCAGCGCCCCGGGGGGGGACTATGGCTACACCTTC
CDR3 protein: CASSAPGGDYGYTF

clone size: .
V gene: TRBV28
J gene: TRBJ2-1
D gene: .
CDR3 DNA: TGTGCCAGCAGTTTGATACAGGGCGGATATTACAATGAGCAGTTCTTC
CDR3 protein: CASSLIQGGYYNEQFF

clone size: .
V gene: TRBV7-2
J gene: TRBJ1-1
D gene: .
CDR3 DNA: TGTGCCAGCAGCTTAGCCGGGGTGTCCAGGCCCCGCTCAACGAACACTGAAGCTTTCTTT
CDR3 protein: CASSLAGVSRPRSTNTEAFF

clone size: once
V gene: TRBV4-2
J gene: TRBJ2-1
D gene: .
CDR3 DNA: TGTGCCAGCAGCCAACCCGAATACAATGAGCAGTTCTTC
CDR3 protein: CASSQPEYNEQFF

clone size: .
V gene: TRBV27
J gene: TRBJ1-1
D gene: .
CDR3 DNA: TGTGCCAGCAGTTTGGGCCCGGCGGCTTTCTTT
CDR3 protein: CASSLGPAAFF

clone size: .
V gene: TRBV5-1
J gene: TRBJ2-7
D gene: TRBD2
CDR3 DNA: TGCGCCAGCAGCCGACTAGCGGGGAGCTCCTACGAGCAGTACTTC
CDR3 protein: CASSRLAGSSYEQYF

clone size: once
V gene: TRBV19
J gene: TRBJ1-3
D gene: .
CDR3 DNA: TGTGCCAGTAGCAGCCTCTCTGGAAACACCATATATTTT
CDR3 protein: CASSSLSGNTIYF

clone size: .
V gene: TRBV7-3
J gene: TRBJ2-3
D gene: TRBD1
CDR3 DNA: TGTGCCAGCAGCTTGGACAGGGGGCTAAAAGATACGCAGTATTTT
CDR3 protein: CASSLDRGLKDTQYF

clone size: .
V gene: TRBV18
J gene: TRBJ2-7
D gene: .
CDR3 DNA: TGTGCCAGCTCGCAGGGGTCGGGGGAGCAGTACTTC
CDR3 protein: CASSQGSGEQYF

clone size: .
V gene: TRBV19
J gene: TRBJ1-2
D gene: .
CDR3 DNA: TGTGCCAGTAGTATCCAGACCGGCACCTATGGCTACACCTTC
CDR3 protein: CASSIQTGTYGYTF

clone size: .
V gene: TRBV2
J gene: TRBJ1-1
D gene: .
CDR3 DNA: TGTGCCAGCACGAGAGGGTGGCTCACTGAAGCTTTCTTT
CDR3 protein: CASTRGWLTEAFF

clone size: .
V gene: TRBV5-1
J gene: TRBJ2-5
D gene: .
CDR3 DNA: TGCGCCAGCAGCTTAGCCCTCAACTCTCAAGAGACCCAGTACTTC
CDR3 protein: CASSLALNSQETQYF

clone size: .
V gene: TRBV9
J gene: TRBJ1-1
D gene: .
CDR3 DNA: TGTGCCAGCAGCCCAGAGATTGGGGGGATGAGGGCTGAAGCTTTCTTT
CDR3 protein: CASSPEIGGMRAEAFF

clone size: .
V gene: TRBV14
J gene: TRBJ1-3
D gene: TRBD1
CDR3 DNA: TGTGCCAGCAGCCCCCGGGACAGGGCGAACACCATATATTTT
CDR3 protein: CASSPRDRANTIYF

clone size: once
V gene: TRBV27
J gene: TRBJ1-1
D gene: TRBD1
CDR3 DNA: TGTGCCAGCAGTTGGCTTGGGGGACAGGGCGCTGAAGCTTTCTTT
CDR3 protein: CASSWLGGQGAEAFF

clone size: .
V gene: TRBV5-1
J gene: TRBJ1-1
D gene: .
CDR3 DNA: TGCGCCAGCAGCGCTTCCATGAACACTGAAGCTTTCTTT
CDR3 protein: CASSASMNTEAFF

clone size: .
V gene: TRBV19
J gene: TRBJ1-5
D gene: .
CDR3 DNA: TGTGCCAGTAATGGCCGAACAGTACAGCCCCAGCATTTT
CDR3 protein: CASNGRTVQPQHF

clone size: .
V gene: TRBV7-2
J gene: TRBJ2-3
D gene: .
CDR3 DNA: TGTGCCAGCGGACTGGGGCTAGCGTTGACAGATACGCAGTATTTT
CDR3 protein: CASGLGLALTDTQYF

clone size: .
V gene: TRBV7-9
J gene: TRBJ2-5
D gene: TRBD1
CDR3 DNA: TGTGCCAGCAGCCAGGGACAGGGATTTTACCAAGAGACCCAGTACTTC
CDR3 protein: CASSQGQGFYQETQYF

clone size: .
V gene: TRBV19
J gene: TRBJ2-6
D gene: .
CDR3 DNA: TGTGCCAGTAGTATGGGGTACTCTGGGGCCAACGTCCTGACTTTC
CDR3 protein: CASSMGYSGANVLTF

clone size: .
V gene: TRBV21-1
J gene: TRBJ2-4
D gene: .
CDR3 DNA: TGTGCCAGCAGCTCCCCGGGAGGAGCGACACTAGCCAAAAACATTCAGTACTTC
CDR3 protein: CASSSPGGATLAKNIQYF

clone size: .
V gene: TRBV2
J gene: TRBJ2-1
D gene: .
CDR3 DNA: TGTGCCAGCAGTGATAGAACCCCTGGTGAGCAGTTCTTC
CDR3 protein: CASSDRTPGEQFF

clone size: .
V gene: TRBV6-6
J gene: TRBJ1-5
D gene: .
CDR3 DNA: TGTGCCAGCAGTTCACAGGGTAGCAATCAGCCCCAGCATTTT
CDR3 protein: CASSSQGSNQPQHF

clone size: .
V gene: TRBV5-1
J gene: TRBJ2-2
D gene: TRBD1
CDR3 DNA: TGCGCCAGCAGCTTGGTATCCGGGACAGCGAACACCGGGGAGCTGTTTTTT
CDR3 protein: CASSLVSGTANTGELFF

clone size: .
V gene: TRBV14
J gene: TRBJ2-5
D gene: TRBD1
CDR3 DNA: TGTGCCAGCAGTCCTAGGACAGGGAAAGGAGAGGCCCAGTACTTC
CDR3 protein: CASSPRTGKGEAQYF

clone size: .
V gene: TRBV6-6
J gene: TRBJ1-3
D gene: .
CDR3 DNA: TGTGCCAGCGAGGGCTCTGGAAACACCATATATTTT
CDR3 protein: CASEGSGNTIYF